This T cell receptor (beta chain) was captured by sequencing in a study of T cells after posttransplantation cyclophosphamide. The sample holds many counts of this clone. Its antigen is undetermined. Study-wide findings and caveats: Later post-transplant blood repertoires were often dominated by donor CD8+ memory clones. Recipient CMV seropositivity and CMV reactivation strongly tracked TRB clonality. Blood and skin or GI T cell repertoires showed limited TRB overlap.

Peripheral blood was collected from the related graft donor on the marrow donation day. Data came from immunoSEQ multiplex PCR; TCRdb stores just in-frame clones and leaves some out. The data list roughly 32,000 clones, none observed once; more than 4.5% falls to the top ten. The germline gives CDR1 MNHNS, CDR2 SASEGT. The CDR3 runs 13 residues. The V end was cut by 7 bases, the J end by 1 base, with 8 bases between. The chain couples TRBV6-1 to TRBJ2-1, with D unclear. Sequencing input: PBMCs. The TCR originated in a woman aged 25 to 39 in good health and a related stem cell transplant donor. The CDR3 loop reads CASNRQSYNEQFF. In DNA form, the CDR3 reads TGTGCCAGCAACCGACAATCCTACAATGAGCAGTTCTTC.